This T cell receptor (beta chain) emerged from a study of T cells after yellow fever vaccination. Study-level points and caveats: By day 5 rather than day 15, the secondary response had peaked, though it was weaker. At about 97% for CD4 and almost 90% for CD8, most primary-vaccination clones showed up again after the booster. The study noted that FACS-sorted repertoires could contain abundant clonotypes contaminating from the bulk population.

They built TCR cDNA with 5'RACE template switching, a step that put in a universal primer site and UMIs. TCRdb itself ran the 5' RACE reads through MiXCR, one entry per CDR3 protein. The sample includes 300,000 or so distinct CDR3 sequences, around 6.8% seen only once; the top ten take roughly a sixth. This clonotype appeared a few times. The target antigen is unknown. V was clipped by 0 bases and J by 5 bases; unmatched bases: 8. The CDR3 loop spans 16 amino acids. Germline V gene lookup returns CDR1 LGHNA and CDR2 YSLEER. This chain joins TRBV4-3 and TRBJ2-7, with 9 bases matching TRBD1. The sample was PBMCs, taken around 45 days after the first yellow fever vaccination. The sequence was collected from a man between 18 and 29 years old who received the YFV17D yellow fever vaccine. The CDR3 region is CASSQEAGTGINEQYV. The DNA of the CDR3 is TGCGCCAGCAGCCAAGAGGCCGGGACAGGGATTAACGAGCAGTACGTC.